Sequencing of this T cell receptor beta chain was carried out in a study of response to subunit inactivated influenza vaccine. General study results and limits: Seasonal influenza vaccination, on each occasion, was suggested by the authors to recruit few new T cells.

One entry per CDR3 protein results from TCRdb running MiXCR on the RT-PCR reads. There are under 200,000 distinct CDR3 sequences in the sample; about 10% occur only once, and roughly a third lies in the top ten. Remarks on this clonotype: The antigen is undetermined.

This material consisted of CD8+ T cells sorted from PBMCs, taken less than 25 months after vaccination. This receptor was taken from a man in his fifties or sixties who received an inactivated influenza vaccine.

Here the CDR3 DNA reads TGCGCCAGCGGAGTGACAGATTTTGAGGGCTACACCTTC. The encoded protein is CASGVTDFEGYTF. This chain uses TRBV10-2 with TRBJ1-2; D possibly corresponds to TRBD1 (5 bases). Trimming pared 8 bases from V and 8 bases from J, leaving 18 bases between. This CDR3 comprises 13 residues. The germline CDR1 and CDR2 sequences are WSHSY and SAAADI.